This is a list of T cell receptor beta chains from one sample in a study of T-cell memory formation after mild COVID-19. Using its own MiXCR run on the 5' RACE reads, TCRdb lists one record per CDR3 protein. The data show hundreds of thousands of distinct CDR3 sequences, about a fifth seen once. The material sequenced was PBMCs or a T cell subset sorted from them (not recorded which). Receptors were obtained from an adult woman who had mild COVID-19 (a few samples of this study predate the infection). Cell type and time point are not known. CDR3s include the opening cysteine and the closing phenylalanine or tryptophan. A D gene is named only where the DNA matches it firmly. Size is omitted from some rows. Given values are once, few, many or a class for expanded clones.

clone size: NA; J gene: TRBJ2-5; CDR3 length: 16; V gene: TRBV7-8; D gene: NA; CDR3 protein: CASSSLSSLVQETQYF; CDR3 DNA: TGTGCCAGCAGCTCCCTCTCAAGCTTGGTTCAAGAGACCCAGTACTTC
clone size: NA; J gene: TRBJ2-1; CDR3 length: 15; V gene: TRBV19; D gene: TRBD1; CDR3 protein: CASSIDRGSYNEQFF; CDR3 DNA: TGTGCCAGTAGTATCGACAGGGGCTCCTACAATGAGCAGTTCTTC
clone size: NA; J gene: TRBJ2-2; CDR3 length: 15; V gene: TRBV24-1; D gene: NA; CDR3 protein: CATSDLGLRTGELFF; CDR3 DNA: TGTGCCACCAGTGATTTGGGGTTGCGGACCGGGGAGCTGTTTTTT
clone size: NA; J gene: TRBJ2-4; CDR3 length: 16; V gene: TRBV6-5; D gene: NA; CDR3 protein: CASSTGLRLAKNIQYF; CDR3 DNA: TGTGCCAGCAGTACAGGGTTAAGACTAGCCAAAAACATTCAGTACTTC
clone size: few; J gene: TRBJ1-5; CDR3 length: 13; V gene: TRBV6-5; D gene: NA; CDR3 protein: CASSSLTGQPQHF; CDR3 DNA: TGTGCCAGCAGCAGTTTAACAGGTCAGCCCCAGCATTTT
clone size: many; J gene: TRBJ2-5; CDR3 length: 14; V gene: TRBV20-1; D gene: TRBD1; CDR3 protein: CSARERDSRETQYF; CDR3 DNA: TGCAGTGCTAGAGAACGGGACAGTCGGGAGACCCAGTACTTC
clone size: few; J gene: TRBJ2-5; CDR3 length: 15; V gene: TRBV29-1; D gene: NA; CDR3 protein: CSVEDVQGFKETQYF; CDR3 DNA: TGCAGCGTTGAAGATGTCCAGGGCTTTAAAGAGACCCAGTACTTC
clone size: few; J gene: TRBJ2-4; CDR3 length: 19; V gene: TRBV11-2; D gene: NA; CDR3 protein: CASSSDGWGGRQGGNIQYF; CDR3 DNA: TGTGCCAGCAGTTCCGACGGCTGGGGGGGACGGCAAGGGGGAAACATTCAGTACTTC
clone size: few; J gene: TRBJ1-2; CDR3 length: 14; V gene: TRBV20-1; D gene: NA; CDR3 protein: CSAPPGGADYGYTF; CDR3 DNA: TGCAGTGCTCCCCCCGGGGGCGCCGACTATGGCTACACCTTC
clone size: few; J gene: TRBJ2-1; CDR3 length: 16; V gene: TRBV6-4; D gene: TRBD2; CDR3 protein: CASSLLAGGGDNEQFF; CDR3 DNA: TGTGCCAGCAGTCTCCTAGCTGGCGGGGGGGACAATGAGCAGTTCTTC
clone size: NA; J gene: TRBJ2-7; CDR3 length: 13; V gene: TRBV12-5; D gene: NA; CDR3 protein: CASGLSGTYEQYF; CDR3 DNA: TGTGCTAGTGGCCTTAGCGGAACCTACGAGCAGTACTTC
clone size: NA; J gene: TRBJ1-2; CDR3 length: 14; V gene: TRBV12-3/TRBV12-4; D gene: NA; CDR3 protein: CASSAESPLDGYTF; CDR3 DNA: TGTGCCAGCAGCGCCGAGTCGCCGCTTGATGGCTACACCTTC
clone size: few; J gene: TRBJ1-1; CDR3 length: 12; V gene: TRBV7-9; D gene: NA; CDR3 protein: CATPVENTEAFF; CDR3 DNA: TGTGCCACCCCTGTTGAAAACACTGAAGCTTTCTTT
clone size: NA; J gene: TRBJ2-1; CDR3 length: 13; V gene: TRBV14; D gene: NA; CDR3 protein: CASSQGDVREQFF; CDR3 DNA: TGTGCCAGCAGCCAAGGGGACGTACGTGAGCAGTTCTTC
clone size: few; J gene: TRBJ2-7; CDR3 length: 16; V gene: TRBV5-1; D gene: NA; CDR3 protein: CASSFPGGLGSYEQYF; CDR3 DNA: TGCGCCAGCAGCTTCCCAGGGGGACTCGGTTCGTACGAGCAGTACTTC
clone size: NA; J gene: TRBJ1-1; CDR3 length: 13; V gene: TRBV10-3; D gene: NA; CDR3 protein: CAINQQENTEAFF; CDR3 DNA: TGTGCCATCAACCAACAGGAGAACACTGAAGCTTTCTTT
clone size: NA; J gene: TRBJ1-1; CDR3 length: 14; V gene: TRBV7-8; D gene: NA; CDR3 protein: CASRFRGSNTEAFF; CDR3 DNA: TGTGCCAGCAGGTTCCGGGGGTCGAACACTGAAGCTTTCTTT
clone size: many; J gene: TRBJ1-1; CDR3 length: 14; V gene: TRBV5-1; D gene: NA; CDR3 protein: CASSLDGAGTEAFF; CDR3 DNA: TGCGCCAGCAGCTTGGATGGGGCCGGCACTGAAGCTTTCTTT
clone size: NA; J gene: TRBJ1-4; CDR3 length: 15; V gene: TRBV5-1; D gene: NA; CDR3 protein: CASSSSGGPEEKLFF; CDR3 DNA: TGCGCCAGCAGCTCGAGCGGGGGCCCGGAGGAAAAACTGTTTTTT
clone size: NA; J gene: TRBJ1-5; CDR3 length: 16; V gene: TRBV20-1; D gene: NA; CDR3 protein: CSAPTEGWLSNQPQHF; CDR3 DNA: TGCAGTGCTCCTACGGAAGGGTGGTTGAGCAATCAGCCCCAGCATTTT
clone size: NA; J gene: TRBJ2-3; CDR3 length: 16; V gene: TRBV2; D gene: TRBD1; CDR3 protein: CASSVGTGHRTDTQYF; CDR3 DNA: TGTGCCAGCAGTGTCGGGACAGGGCATAGGACAGATACGCAGTATTTT
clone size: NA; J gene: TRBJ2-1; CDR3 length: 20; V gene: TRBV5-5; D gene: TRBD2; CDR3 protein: CASSLRTSGILVSSYNEQFF; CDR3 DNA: TGTGCCAGCAGCTTGCGGACTAGCGGGATTCTCGTCAGCTCCTACAATGAGCAGTTCTTC
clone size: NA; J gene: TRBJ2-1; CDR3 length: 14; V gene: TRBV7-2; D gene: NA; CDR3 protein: CASSLVPGVDEQFF; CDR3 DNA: TGTGCCAGCAGCTTAGTCCCGGGTGTCGATGAGCAGTTCTTC
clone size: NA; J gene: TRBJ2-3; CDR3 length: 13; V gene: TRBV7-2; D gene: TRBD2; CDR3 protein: CASSFGGGITQYF; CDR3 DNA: TGTGCCAGCAGCTTCGGGGGGGGAATAACGCAGTATTTT
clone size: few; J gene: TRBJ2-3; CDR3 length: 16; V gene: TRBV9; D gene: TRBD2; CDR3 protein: CASSATSGGYTDTQYF; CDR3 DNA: TGTGCCAGCAGTGCTACTAGCGGGGGATACACAGATACGCAGTATTTT
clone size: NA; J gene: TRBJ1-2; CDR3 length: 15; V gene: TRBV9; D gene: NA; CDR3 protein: CASSGLGASNYGYTF; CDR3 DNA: TGTGCCAGCAGTGGCCTGGGGGCCTCAAACTATGGCTACACCTTC
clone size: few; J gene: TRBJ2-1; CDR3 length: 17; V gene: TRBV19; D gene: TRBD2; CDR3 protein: CASSISGLAGGRDEQFF; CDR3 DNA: TGTGCCAGTAGTATATCGGGACTAGCGGGAGGGAGGGATGAGCAGTTCTTC